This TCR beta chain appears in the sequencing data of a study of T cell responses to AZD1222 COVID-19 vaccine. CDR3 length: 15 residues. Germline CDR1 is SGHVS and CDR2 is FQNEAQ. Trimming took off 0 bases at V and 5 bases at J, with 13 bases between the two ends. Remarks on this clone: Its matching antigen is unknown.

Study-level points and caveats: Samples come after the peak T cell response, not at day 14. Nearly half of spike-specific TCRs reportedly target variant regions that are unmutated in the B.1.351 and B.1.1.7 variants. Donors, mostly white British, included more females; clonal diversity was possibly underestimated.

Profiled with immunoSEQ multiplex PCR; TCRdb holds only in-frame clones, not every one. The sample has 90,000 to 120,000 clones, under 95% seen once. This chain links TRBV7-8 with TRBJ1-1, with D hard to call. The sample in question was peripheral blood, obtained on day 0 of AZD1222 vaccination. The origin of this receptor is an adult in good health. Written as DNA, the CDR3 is TGTGCCAGCAGCTTAGCGGCCGGGGTGGGGACTGAAGCTTTCTTT. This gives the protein CASSLAAGVGTEAFF.